What follows are 28 T cell receptor beta chains derived from one specimen sequenced in a study of human T cells and chemical hapten exposure. TCRdb reanalysed the RACE reads using MiXCR and keeps one entry per CDR3 protein. Of tens of thousands of distinct CDR3 sequences listed, around a tenth were seen once; the top ten hold 11% to 15%. Time point of the sample: pre-sensitization, week 0. Treatment here: therapeutic diphenylcyclopropenone sensitization with weekly scalp DPC. Sequenced material: whole blood, taken in connection with sensitization to the hapten diphenylcyclopropenone (DPC). Receptor source: a woman aged 40 to 50 with alopecia areata. Some clones in this sample may be carry-over from other donors' samples.

In this sample, this clonotype turned up many times. The chain joins TRBV9 to TRBJ2-1; 7 nucleotides align to TRBD2. The length of the CDR3 is 15 residues. Looked up from germline, CDR1 is SGDLS and CDR2 is YYNGEE. The trim removed 0 bases at V and 2 bases at J, leaving 2 bases unmatched. The CDR3 is CASSVGLAAYNEQFF. CDR3 nucleotide sequence: TGTGCCAGCAGCGTAGGACTAGCAGCCTACAATGAGCAGTTCTTC.

This clonotype was seen only a few times. This chain links TRBV15 with TRBJ2-1, with 8 bases matching TRBD2. The CDR3 consists of 15 residues. Germline V gene lookup returns CDR1 LNHNV and CDR2 YYDKDF (reference sequence). The V and J ends lost 5 bases and 6 bases, in that order; junction bases with no gene match: 9. CDR3 region: CATSVLGGAGNEQFF. CDR3 sequence (DNA): TGTGCCACCAGCGTACTCGGGGGGGCCGGCAATGAGCAGTTCTTC.

Of note for this clonotype: This could be a read error, since a much larger clone is one nucleotide away. The chain joins TRBV4-3 to TRBJ2-3; no firm D call. The CDR3 length is 17 residues. The germline V and J ends were trimmed by 0 bases and 3 bases, with 16 bases remaining between them. Per the germline V gene, CDR1 is LGHNA and CDR2 is YSLEER. In DNA, the CDR3 is TGCGCCAGCAGCCAAGAACCTTCGCCAGGAAGGACAGATACGCAGTATTTT. The encoded protein is CASSQEPSPGRTDTQYF.

This clonotype has ten or more counts. The chain couples TRBV5-1 to TRBJ1-2, with TRBD1 as a possible D gene (5 bases). The CDR3 covers 17 residues. Germline CDR1 SGHRS, CDR2 YFSETQ. Trimming removed 0 bases at V and 8 bases at J, with 23 bases between. Here the CDR3 reads CASSLEVAGQGNDGYTF. In DNA, the CDR3 is TGCGCCAGCAGCTTGGAAGTTGCTGGGCAGGGAAATGACGGCTACACCTTC.

The chain couples TRBV6-5 to TRBJ1-2, with 8 bases lining up with TRBD1. This CDR3 region has 14 residues. V gave up 6 bases and J gave up 8 bases; unmatched junction bases: 11. The V gene's germline CDR1 is MNHEY and CDR2 SVGAGI. The CDR3 sequence: CASSTQQGAEGYTF. The DNA for the CDR3 is TGTGCCAGCAGCACCCAGCAGGGGGCGGAAGGCTACACCTTC.

This clonotype was counted many times. V is TRBV20-1 and J is TRBJ2-1; TRBD2 matches at 10 bases. Germline V gene lookup returns CDR1 DFQATT and CDR2 SNEGSKA (reference sequence). This CDR3 contains 17 residues. V lost 1 base to trimming and J lost 5 bases; unmatched junction nucleotides: 11. The CDR3 loop reads CSARGFFLAGGDNEQFF. As DNA, the CDR3 is TGCAGTGCTAGAGGCTTCTTTTTAGCGGGGGGTGACAATGAGCAGTTCTTC.

This clonotype was seen more than once but under ten times. The chain is built from TRBV5-5 and TRBJ2-1, with TRBD2 matching over 9 bases. V shed 4 bases, J shed 1 base, and the junction held 6 bases outside the gene matches. The germline V gene encodes CDR1 SGHKS and CDR2 YYEKEE (reference sequence). CDR3 length equals 16 residues. The CDR3 here is CASSPRLAESYNEQFF. Here the CDR3 DNA reads TGTGCCAGCAGCCCCCGACTAGCGGAGTCCTACAATGAGCAGTTCTTC. The variable domain in full, completed from reference TRBV5-5 and TRBJ2-1, reads DAGVTQSPTHLIKTRGQQVTLRCSPISGHKSVSWYQQVLGQGPQFIFQYYEKEERGRGNFPDRFSARQFPNYSSELNVNALLLGDSALYLCASSPRLAESYNEQFFGPGTRLTVL.

This clonotype was detected ten times or more. J is TRBJ2-2 and V is TRBV12-3 or TRBV12-4; 10 bases line up with TRBD1. This CDR3 spans 16 amino acids. V lost 2 bases to trimming and J lost 7 bases; unmatched junction nucleotides: 7. CDR3 amino acids: CASSLRVTGGNGELFF. CDR3 coding DNA: TGTGCCAGCAGTTTAAGAGTGACAGGGGGCAACGGGGAGCTGTTTTTT.

This clonotype was picked up many times. V gene TRBV5-5 combines with J gene TRBJ2-7; D perhaps matches TRBD2 (5 bases). This CDR3 has 15 amino acids. The ends were cut back, 1 base at V and 7 bases at J, with 18 bases in the middle. Looked up from germline, CDR1 is SGHKS and CDR2 is YYEKEE (reference sequence). CDR3 sequence reads: CASSLSGGPLREQYF. The CDR3 nucleotides are TGTGCCAGCAGCTTGAGCGGCGGACCTCTACGGGAGCAGTACTTC.

This clonotype was detected ten times or more. The V and J genes are TRBV3-1 and TRBJ2-5; 13 nucleotides agree with TRBD2. In germline, CDR1 is LGHDT, CDR2 YNNKEL (reference sequence). The CDR3 spans 15 residues. V trimming: 3 bases; J trimming: 5 bases; junction bases outside the gene matches: 3. The CDR3: CASSHRLAGGETQYF. CDR3 nucleotide sequence: TGTGCCAGCAGCCATCGACTAGCGGGGGGTGAGACCCAGTACTTC.

The rearrangement joins TRBV18 to TRBJ2-3; D is perhaps TRBD1 or TRBD2 (5 bases each). The V end was cut by 5 bases, the J end by 1 base, with 16 bases between. The CDR3 is made up of 16 amino acids. Germline values: CDR1 KGHSH, CDR2 LQKENI. The CDR3, as DNA: TGTGCCAGCTCAACTCGTCGAGGGACCCGCACAGATACGCAGTATTTT. Its protein product is CASSTRRGTRTDTQYF.

The V and J genes are TRBV10-1 and TRBJ1-2; TRBD1 might be the D (6 bases). V was pared by 6 bases and J by 8 bases, with 13 bases between. Germline values: CDR1 WNHNN, CDR2 SYGVQD (reference sequence). The CDR3 has 12 amino acids. This CDR3 is CASSPDRNGYTF. For the CDR3, the DNA is TGCGCCAGCAGCCCAGACAGGAACGGCTACACCTTC.

The chain couples TRBV6-5 to TRBJ2-2; D not resolved. This CDR3 spans 17 amino acids. Trimming cost V 0 bases and J 2 bases, with 13 bases left between them. CDR1 MNHEY and CDR2 SVGAGI come from the germline V gene. CDR3 residues: CASSYSGSYTNTGELFF. As DNA, the CDR3 is TGTGCCAGCAGTTACTCCGGGTCGTATACAAACACCGGGGAGCTGTTTTTT.

The chain is built from TRBV28 and TRBJ1-1; D remains ambiguous. V was pared by 7 bases and J by 10 bases, with 13 bases between. Germline V lookup: CDR1 MDHEN, CDR2 SYDVKM. There are 11 residues in the CDR3. The CDR3 coding sequence is TGTGCCAGCATTAACTCGGTAGGAGCTTTCTTT. Amino acids: CASINSVGAFF.

This clonotype has only a few counts. V gene TRBV28 combines with J gene TRBJ2-7; a possible D gene is TRBD2 (5 bases). CDR1 is MDHEN and CDR2 is SYDVKM in the germline V gene. This CDR3 is built from 14 residues. V lost 1 base and J lost 5, with 12 bases in between. In DNA, the CDR3 is TGTGCCAGCAGTTTATTAGGCCTCGGGGACGAGCAGTACTTC. It is translated as CASSLLGLGDEQYF.

At least ten counts were recorded for this clonotype. V gene TRBV12-3 or TRBV12-4 combines with J gene TRBJ2-1, with 12 bases lining up with TRBD2. The CDR3 consists of 15 residues. With 4 bases clipped from V and 9 bases from J, the junction kept 7 bases outside the gene matches. CDR3: CASSSLAGGRGEQFF. The DNA of the CDR3 is TGTGCCAGCAGTTCCCTAGCGGGGGGGCGAGGTGAGCAGTTCTTC.

The genes are TRBV2 and TRBJ1-5; D unclear. Germline CDR1 reads SNHLY; CDR2 reads FYNNEI. V gave up 5 bases and J gave up 1 base, with 12 bases separating them. CDR3 length: 15 amino acids. CDR3 coding DNA: TGTGCCAGCAGTCTCGTCGAAGTAAGCAATCAGCCCCAGCATTTT. Its protein is CASSLVEVSNQPQHF.

This clonotype was seen many times. The V and J genes are TRBV7-2 and TRBJ2-1; 7 bases line up with TRBD1. V was clipped by 5 bases and J by 3 bases; unmatched bases: 1. This CDR3 spans 13 amino acids. CDR1 and CDR2 (germline): SGHTA, FQGNSA. The CDR3 sequence: CASSAGGYNEQFF. CDR3 DNA sequence: TGTGCCAGCAGCGCAGGGGGCTACAATGAGCAGTTCTTC.

This clonotype was detected many times. V gene TRBV6-2 or TRBV6-3 combines with J gene TRBJ2-7; 7 bases agree with TRBD2. The CDR3 has 12 residues. The junction had 4 bases not matched to a gene; V was cut back by 8 bases and J by 3 bases. The germline V gene has CDR1 MNHEY and CDR2 SVGEGT. The CDR3 is CASAGLRYEQYF. The DNA for the CDR3 is TGTGCCAGCGCGGGACTACGCTACGAGCAGTACTTC.

There are many counts of this clonotype. The chain uses TRBV7-8 and TRBJ2-7; D might be TRBD2 (6 bases). Germline loops: CDR1 SGHVS, CDR2 FQNEAQ. This CDR3 is built from 17 residues. Trimming removed 4 bases from V and 1 base from J, with 20 bases in between. CDR3 sequence: CASSSEPPSVGSYEQYF. The DNA for the CDR3 is TGTGCCAGCAGCTCCGAACCCCCTAGCGTTGGTTCCTACGAGCAGTACTTC. Based on the CDR3 plus reference TRBV7-8 and TRBJ2-7, the full variable domain is GAGVSQSPRYKVAKRGQDVALRCDPISGHVSLFWYQQALGQGPEFLTYFQNEAQLDKSGLPSDRFFAERPEGSVSTLKIQRTQQEDSAVYLCASSSEPPSVGSYEQYFGPGTRLTVT.

This clonotype was seen a handful of times. Its ends do not fully match the called genes, so a read error is possible. The CDR3 spells CASRLDRNTEAFF. The CDR3 nucleotides read TGTGCCAGCAGGTTGGACAGGAACACTGAAGCTTTCTTT. The chain is built from TRBV5-4 and TRBJ1-1, with D possibly being TRBD1 (6 bases). The CDR3 is made up of 13 amino acids. CDR1 and CDR2 from the germline V gene are SGHNT and YYREEE (reference sequence).

This clonotype was observed many times. The chain has TRBV30 and TRBJ1-2; D may be TRBD1 (6 bases). V was pared by 3 bases and J by 4 bases, with 15 bases between. This CDR3 contains 14 residues. The germline V gene encodes CDR1 GTSNPN and CDR2 SVGIG (reference sequence). The CDR3 sequence: CAWRADSWGYGYTF. The CDR3 nucleotides are TGTGCCTGGAGGGCGGACAGCTGGGGCTATGGCTACACCTTC.

This rearrangement joins TRBV5-1 to TRBJ2-2; 10 positions agree with TRBD1. J gave up 4 bases and V 7 bases, and 1 base lay outside the gene matches. The germline CDR1 and CDR2 sequences are SGHRS and YFSETQ. This CDR3 has 13 amino acids. In nucleotides, the CDR3 is TGCGCCAGCCGACAGGGGGCCACCGGGGAGCTGTTTTTT. Its protein product is CASRQGATGELFF.

At least ten counts were recorded for this clonotype. CDR3 nucleotides: TGTGCCAGCAGTGAATTCAGGGGGCAGGAAAAACTGTTTTTT. This translates into CASSEFRGQEKLFF. The chain recombines TRBV2 with TRBJ1-4, with 8 bases that match TRBD1. This CDR3 is built from 14 residues. Germline trimming cut 2 bases from V and 8 bases from J; bases unmatched to any gene: 4. From germline, CDR1 is SNHLY and CDR2 FYNNEI.

This clonotype has a count of ten or more. This CDR3 is CASSLGTPSEGPVAFF. CDR3 DNA: TGTGCCAGCAGCTTAGGGACTCCGAGTGAGGGGCCGGTAGCTTTCTTT. The genes are TRBV7-2 and TRBJ1-1; D may be TRBD1 (5 bases). Trimming cost V 1 base and J 10 bases, with 22 bases left between them. The CDR3 length is 16 residues. Germline V CDR1 and CDR2: SGHTA, FQGNSA.

Many counts were recorded for this clonotype. The chain is built from TRBV21-1 and TRBJ1-1; the D call TRBD1 from the table was never checked on the DNA. TRBV21-1 is annotated as a pseudogene. The CDR3 is 14 amino acids. This CDR3 is CASSPPRGGTEAFF. Written as DNA, the CDR3 is TGTGCCAGCAGCCCCCCCCGGGGTGGCACTGAAGCTTTCTTT.

In its sample, this clonotype was seen many times. This sequence joins TRBV6-1 and TRBJ1-2, with no clear D. The V gene's germline CDR1 is MNHNS and CDR2 SASEGT. The CDR3 runs to 16 residues. Trimming took off 6 bases at V and 4 bases at J, with 21 bases between the two ends. CDR3 nucleotides: TGTGCCAGCAGGGGGTACAGCCAGACCACATCCTATGGCTACACCTTC. Encoded protein: CASRGYSQTTSYGYTF.

J is TRBJ2-6 and V is TRBV19, with D tentatively TRBD1 or TRBD2 (5 bases each). Germline CDR1 reads LNHDA; CDR2 reads SQIVND (reference sequence). The CDR3 length is 15 residues. V shed 7 bases and J shed 0 bases, with 10 bases lying between them. CDR3 in DNA: TGTGCCAGTAATGGTGGGGGCTCTGGGGCCAACGTCCTGACTTTC. Translation gives CASNGGGSGANVLTF. Full variable domain (rest looked up from reference TRBV19 and TRBJ2-6): DGGITQSPKYLFRKEGQNVTLSCEQNLNHDAMYWYRQDPGQGLRLIYYSQIVNDFQKGDIAEGYSVSREKKESFPLTVTSAQKNPTAFYLCASNGGGSGANVLTFGAGSRLTVL.